The entry below gives a single T cell receptor (beta chain) sequence along with its context. The antigen it binds to is not known. No per-base quality is available; no much larger clone lies one base away. Buffy coats from about 21 blood donors served as healthy controls, a group that was over 45% female with a median age of 56 years (range about 21-75). Positive magnetic bead selection on an AutoMACS was used to isolate CD4+ and CD8+ cells, with flow cytometry used to check purity. Peripheral blood mononuclear cells were isolated by Ficoll-Paque PLUS density gradient separation. Using Nucleospin Tissue or Tissue XS kits, DNA was extracted from CD4-enriched, CD8-enriched or PBMC samples, with quantification by a Qubit 2.0 fluorometer. The data derive from a study of somatic mutations in cytotoxic T cells in rheumatoid arthritis (dated by TCRdb to about 2017). Background for the entire study: Some T-cell populations stained with V beta antibodies were sorted by flow on a FACSAria II or Sony SH800 to nearly 100% purity, with sorted V beta1+ cells additionally subjected to TCRB sequencing. To characterize clonality, the study used TCRB deep sequencing while asking whether somatic mutations are carried by expanded CD8+ T-cell clones in newly diagnosed, untreated rheumatoid arthritis. A total of 65 to 70 rheumatoid arthritis patients and about 21 healthy controls underwent TCRB deep sequencing. The median ages of the patient and control groups were essentially identical. General conclusions and limits of the study: There was no significant difference in CD8+ T-cell clonality between rheumatoid arthritis patients and age-matched healthy controls. In patients, CD8+ clonality rose with age (Spearman r ≈ 0.49), which was not the case in healthy controls. The expanded CD8+ clones had unknown antigen targets, and not appearing in virus-specific databases did not rule out that they were virus-specific. In about an eighth of the roughly 65 patients, more than 20% of CD8+ cells belonged to the largest CD8+ clone, while several identical CD8+ TCRB sequences were shared between blood and synovial fluid.

The immunoSEQ assay was applied to genomic DNA for TCRB CDR3 sequencing. Per the source publication's procedure: Analyses were restricted to productive TCRB rearrangements. A clone was defined by a unique TCRB CDR3 sequence, and clonality was computed as a productive clonality index based on Shannon entropy. Repertoire overlap between two samples was calculated from the template counts of each clone relative to total templates per sample. Flow cytometry-measured V-gene usage correlated with V-gene usage from TCRB sequencing, with a Spearman r of less than 0.65. In its TCRdb copy, this immuneACCESS table keeps in-frame sequences only and misses some clones. Where compared with another copy, unresolved V genes explain less than half of these, and the others have no known cause. V and J calls and clone size follow that table, whereas D and trimming were derived from the DNA. Across this sample there are 7,000 to 9,000 clones, with about 79% seen only once. Under 40% of the sample belongs to the ten largest clones.

This receptor was taken from a woman aged 45-59 years in good health. Sequenced input: CD8+ T cells sorted from blood.

The sequence in DNA is TGCGCCAGCAGCTTAAGGGGCTTGAACACTGAAGCTTTCTTT. This codes for CASSLRGLNTEAFF. The rearrangement combines TRBV5-1 with TRBJ1-1; D gene: possibly TRBD1, on 5 matching bases. The V end loses 2 bases and the J end loses 0 bases, and a stretch of 8 bases separates them. There are 14 amino acids in the CDR3, from cysteine to phenylalanine inclusive. Just the 42-base CDR3 DNA is kept, in frame starting at base 1. Based on the germline V gene, the CDR1 and CDR2 sequences are SGHRS and YFSETQ. Extended through the reference TRBV5-1 and TRBJ1-1 proteins, this CDR3 yields the full variable domain: KAGVTQTPRYLIKTRGQQVTLSCSPISGHRSVSWYQQTPGQGLQFLFEYFSETQRNKGNFPGRFSGRQFSNSRSEMNVSTLELGDSALYLCASSLRGLNTEAFFGQGTRLTVV.